The present entry profiles one T cell receptor (beta chain) with its context. As yet, its antigen is unknown. The data were produced by immunoSEQ multiplex PCR, yet TCRdb's version contains in-frame clones alone and is incomplete. The sample yields 50,000 to 80,000 clones, 84% seen once. These data come from a study of OX40 agonist ivuxolimab in advanced cancers. Across the whole study: The dose-escalation cohort was about 86% male, with a mean age of about 60 years, ranging about 23 to 90. Study-wide findings and caveats: In the 0.1-3.0 mg/kg groups, partial responders showed among the lowest expansion. Normalized T-cell clonal expansion was also low in a subset of nonresponders. Circulating CD4+ and CD8+ T cells showed clonal expansion by week 6 at 0.1 to 3.0 mg/kg.

The V segment lost 5 bases and the J segment 0 bases; nucleotides outside the gene matches: 8. Germline CDR1 is SGHVS and CDR2 is FNYEAQ. The CDR3 has 17 residues. The chain employs TRBV7-6 and TRBJ2-1; 9 nucleotides align to TRBD2. The origin of this receptor is an adult with an advanced solid tumor such as melanoma, head and neck, liver or kidney cancer. The sequencing here drew on CD4+ or CD8+ T cells sorted from blood, taken in a trial of the OX40 agonist ivuxolimab. Written as DNA, the CDR3 is TGTGCCAGCAGCGTTAGCGGGAGTCACGGCTCCTACAATGAGCAGTTCTTC. Amino acids: CASSVSGSHGSYNEQFF.